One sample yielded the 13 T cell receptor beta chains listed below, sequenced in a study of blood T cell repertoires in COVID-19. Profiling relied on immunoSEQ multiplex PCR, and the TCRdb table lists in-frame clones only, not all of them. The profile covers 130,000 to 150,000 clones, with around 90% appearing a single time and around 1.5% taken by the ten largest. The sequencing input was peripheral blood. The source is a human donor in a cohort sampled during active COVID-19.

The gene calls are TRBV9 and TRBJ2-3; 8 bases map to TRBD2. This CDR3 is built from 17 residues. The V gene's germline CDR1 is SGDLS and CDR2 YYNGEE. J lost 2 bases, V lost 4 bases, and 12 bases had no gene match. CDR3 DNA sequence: TGTGCCAGCAGCTTTGGGGTATCGGGGGGGAACACAGATACGCAGTATTTT. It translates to CASSFGVSGGNTDTQYF. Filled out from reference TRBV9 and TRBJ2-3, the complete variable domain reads DSGVTQTPKHLITATGQRVTLRCSPRSGDLSVYWYQQSLDQGLQFLIQYYNGEERAKGNILERFSAQQFPDLHSELNLSSLELGDSALYFCASSFGVSGGNTDTQYFGPGTRLTVL.

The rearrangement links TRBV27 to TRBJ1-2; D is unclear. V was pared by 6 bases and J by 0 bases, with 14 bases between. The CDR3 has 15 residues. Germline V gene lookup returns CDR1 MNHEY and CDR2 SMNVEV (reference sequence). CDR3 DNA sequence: TGTGCCAGCAGAGGTCAGGCCGAGACTAACTATGGCTACACCTTC. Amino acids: CASRGQAETNYGYTF.

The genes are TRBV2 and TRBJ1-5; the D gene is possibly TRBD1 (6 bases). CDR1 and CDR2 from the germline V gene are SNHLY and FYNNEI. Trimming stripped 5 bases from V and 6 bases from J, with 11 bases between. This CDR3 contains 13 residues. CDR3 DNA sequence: TGTGCCAGCAGTATTTTAGGGGGTCAGCCCCAGCATTTT. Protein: CASSILGGQPQHF.

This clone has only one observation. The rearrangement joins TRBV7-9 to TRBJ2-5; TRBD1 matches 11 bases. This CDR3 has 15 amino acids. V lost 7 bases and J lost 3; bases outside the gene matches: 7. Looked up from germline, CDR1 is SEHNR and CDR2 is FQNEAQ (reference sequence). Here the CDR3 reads CASNKAGQGEETQYF. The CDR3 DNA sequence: TGTGCCAGCAACAAGGCGGGACAGGGGGAAGAGACCCAGTACTTC.

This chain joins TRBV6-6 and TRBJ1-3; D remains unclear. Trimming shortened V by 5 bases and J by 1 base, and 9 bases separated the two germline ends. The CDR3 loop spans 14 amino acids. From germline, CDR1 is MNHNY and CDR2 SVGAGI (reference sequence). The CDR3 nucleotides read TGTGCCAGCAGTCCTGTCAGTTCTGGAAACACCATATATTTT. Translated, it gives CASSPVSSGNTIYF.

The CDR3 spells CASTDSYGYTF. The CDR3 DNA reads TGTGCCAGTACCGACAGCTATGGCTACACCTTC. The gene calls are TRBV19 and TRBJ1-2; possible D gene TRBD1, 5 bases. The germline V gene encodes CDR1 LNHDA and CDR2 SQIVND (reference sequence). The V end was cut by 7 bases, the J end by 4 bases, with 7 bases between. This CDR3 contains 11 residues. The full variable domain, rest sourced from reference TRBV19 and TRBJ1-2, is DGGITQSPKYLFRKEGQNVTLSCEQNLNHDAMYWYRQDPGQGLRLIYYSQIVNDFQKGDIAEGYSVSREKKESFPLTVTSAQKNPTAFYLCASTDSYGYTFGSGTRLTVV.

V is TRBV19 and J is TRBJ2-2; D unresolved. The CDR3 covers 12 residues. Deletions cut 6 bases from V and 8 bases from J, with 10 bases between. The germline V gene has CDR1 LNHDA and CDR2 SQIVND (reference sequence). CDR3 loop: CASSRQVGELFF. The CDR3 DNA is TGTGCCAGTAGCCGACAAGTGGGGGAGCTGTTTTTT.

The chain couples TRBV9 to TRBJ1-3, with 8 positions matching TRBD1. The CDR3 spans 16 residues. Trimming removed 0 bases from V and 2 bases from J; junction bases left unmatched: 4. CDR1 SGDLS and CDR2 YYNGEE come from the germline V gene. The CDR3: CASSVGLDRAGNTIYF. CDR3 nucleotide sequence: TGTGCCAGCAGCGTAGGATTGGACAGGGCTGGAAACACCATATATTTT.

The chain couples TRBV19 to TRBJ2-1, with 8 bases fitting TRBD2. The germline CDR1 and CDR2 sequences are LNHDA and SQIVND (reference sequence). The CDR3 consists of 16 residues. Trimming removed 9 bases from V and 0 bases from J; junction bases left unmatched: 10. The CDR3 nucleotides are TGTGCCAGCAGAGCGGGGGCCCCAAGCTCCTACAATGAGCAGTTCTTC. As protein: CASRAGAPSSYNEQFF. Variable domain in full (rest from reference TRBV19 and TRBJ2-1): DGGITQSPKYLFRKEGQNVTLSCEQNLNHDAMYWYRQDPGQGLRLIYYSQIVNDFQKGDIAEGYSVSREKKESFPLTVTSAQKNPTAFYLCASRAGAPSSYNEQFFGPGTRLTVL.

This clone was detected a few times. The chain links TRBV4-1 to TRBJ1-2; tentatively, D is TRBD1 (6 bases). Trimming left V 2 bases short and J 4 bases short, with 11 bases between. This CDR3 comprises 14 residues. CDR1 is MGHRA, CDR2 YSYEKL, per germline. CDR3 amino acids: CASSQLGGAYGYTF. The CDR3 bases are TGCGCCAGCAGCCAATTAGGGGGTGCCTATGGCTACACCTTC.

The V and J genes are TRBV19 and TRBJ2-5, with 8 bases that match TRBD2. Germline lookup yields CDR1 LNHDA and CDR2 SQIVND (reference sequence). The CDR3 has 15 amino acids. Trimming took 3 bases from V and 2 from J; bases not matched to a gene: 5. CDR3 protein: CASSIRGTRQETQYF. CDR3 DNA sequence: TGTGCCAGTAGTATTCGCGGGACTAGACAAGAGACCCAGTACTTC.

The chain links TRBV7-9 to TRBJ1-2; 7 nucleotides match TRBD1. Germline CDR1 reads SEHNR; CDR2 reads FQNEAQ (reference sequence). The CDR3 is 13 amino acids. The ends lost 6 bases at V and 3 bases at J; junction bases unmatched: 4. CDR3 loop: CASRLGQDYGYTF. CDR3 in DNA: TGTGCCAGCAGACTCGGACAGGACTATGGCTACACCTTC.

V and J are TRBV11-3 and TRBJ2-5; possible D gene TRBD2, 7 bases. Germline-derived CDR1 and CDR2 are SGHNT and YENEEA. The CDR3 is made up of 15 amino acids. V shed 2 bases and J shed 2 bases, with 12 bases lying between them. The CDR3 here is CASSLRGADQETQYF. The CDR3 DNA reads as TGTGCCAGCAGCTTACGGGGGGCCGATCAAGAGACCCAGTACTTC.